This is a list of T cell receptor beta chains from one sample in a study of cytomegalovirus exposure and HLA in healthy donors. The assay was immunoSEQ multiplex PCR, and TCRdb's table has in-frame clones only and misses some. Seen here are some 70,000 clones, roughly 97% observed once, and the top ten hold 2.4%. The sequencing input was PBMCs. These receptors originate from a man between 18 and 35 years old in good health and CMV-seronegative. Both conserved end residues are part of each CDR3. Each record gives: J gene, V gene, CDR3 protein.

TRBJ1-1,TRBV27,CASSSLLDRANTEAFF
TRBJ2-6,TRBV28,CASSLQVSGANVLTF
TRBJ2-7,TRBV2,CASSEGTQGFEQYF
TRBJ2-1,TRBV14,CASSQGGHLNEQFF
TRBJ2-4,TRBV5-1,CASSLGGEKIWDIQYF
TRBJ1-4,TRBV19,CASSIDSRPGNEKLFF
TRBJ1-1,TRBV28,CASSVDRDLNTEAFF
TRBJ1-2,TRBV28,CASSLNYGYTF
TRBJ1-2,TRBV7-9,CASSFRGRSGYTF
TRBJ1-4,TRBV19,CASRREGEIKKLFF
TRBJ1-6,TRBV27,CASSLSGASNSPLHF
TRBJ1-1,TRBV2,CASSPHQGTLNTEAFF
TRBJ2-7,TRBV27,CASSLGTATNEQYF
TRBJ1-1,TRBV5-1,CASRHTGAPEAFF
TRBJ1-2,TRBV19,CASSNDGRYGYTF
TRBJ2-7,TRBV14,CASSQFASYEQYF
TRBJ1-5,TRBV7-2,CASSLRGSNQPQHF